This TCR beta chain was sequenced during a study of cytomegalovirus exposure and HLA in healthy donors (dated by TCRdb to 2017 to 2019). Background for the entire study: According to an earlier analysis of a few hundred of the donors, about 179 million T cells yielded approximately 120 million unique TCR beta sequences and more than 250 Gb of sequence data. Of the roughly 400 genotyped donors, less than 85% were placed in the genetic ancestry cluster associated with self-reported Caucasian donors. Using immunosequencing, the study profiled T cell repertoires from 550 to 750 subjects and related those repertoires to cytomegalovirus serostatus. In a later genetic analysis, genome-wide SNP genotypes for about 55% of the roughly 670 donors were used, and that subset was treated as a discovery cohort. Rather than using new phenotypic data, the later analysis identified candidate immune exposures from TCR beta sequences and from how often those sequences occurred across donors. The number of donors typed differed by locus, with 629-630 for A, B, C, DRB1 and DQB1, roughly 520 for DQA1, 600 to 610 for DPA1, and some 470 for DPB1. Donor age, sex, ethnicity and CMV serostatus were compiled alongside the repertoire data. On average, roughly 240,000 unique TCR beta nucleotide sequences were sequenced per donor among roughly 430 genotyped donors of the cohort, with 15% to 20% of those sequences being non-productive. Roughly 5 DR-DQ haplotypes were handled as single units for association and clustering, since linkage in the cohort was strong. The study combined high-throughput TCR immunosequencing, statistical association of individual TCRs with disease status, and machine learning to predict cytomegalovirus infection status. Every discovery cohort repertoire had been produced on one sequencing platform. The study was designed to test whether signatures of past pathogen exposure could be identified by cataloging public T cell receptors. An early release covering around 630 HLA-typed donors comprised approximately 290 gigabases of sequencing data and 85 million or so unique TCR sequences. Both class I and class II loci were covered by HLA typing, at four-digit resolution. An earlier analysis of nearly 600 of the donors applied high-throughput TCR beta sequencing to assess whether each TCR beta V gene segment acted as functional or pseudogenic. A later analysis re-analyzed previously published TCR beta repertoires from 600 to 850 donors and added high-resolution HLA genotyping to study TCR occurrence patterns. Besides the first cohort of around 670 subjects, a separate validation cohort made up of 95 to 150 different subjects was used. The paper as a whole reports these results and caveats: In vitro tests confirmed that a few of the cytomegalovirus-associated TCR beta chains recognize cytomegalovirus antigens. Compared with equally common non-associated chains, HLA-associated TCR beta chains in a later analysis were more clonally expanded and had lower generation probabilities. HLA typing was unavailable for some donors at each locus, so association tests used only the typed subset. A group of highly shared sequence variants was considered likely to be a technical artifact of the sequencing pipeline. A further reported finding was that TCR beta sequences accurately predicted the HLA-A and HLA-B alleles for most subjects in the first cohort. CMV serostatus was the only immune exposure information available for the cohort. The study listed 150 to 200 TCR beta chains as associated with cytomegalovirus. The authors suggested that the approach could potentially be extended to other disease states and immunological phenotypes. Compared with the roughly 600-donor mean, donors in an Asian-associated ancestry cluster had fewer N-insertions in productive TCRs, according to a later genetic analysis. The cohort was sequenced for TCR beta chains only, and without alpha or paired-chain data the features that could be detected were limited. Specific HLA alleles were associated with 15,000 to 20,000 TCR beta sequences at a false discovery rate of 0.05 in a later analysis. In a later analysis, several top co-occurrence clusters were reported to appear linked to parvovirus B19, influenza, CMV and Epstein-Barr virus. In an earlier analysis of more than 500 of the donors, most TCR beta V segments appeared in productive rearrangements about 87% or about 30% of the time, broadly matching IMGT annotations. Cytomegalovirus status was reported to be diagnosed by the classifier with high specificity and sensitivity in both the original and validation cohorts. While some public TCRs were present in many individuals, most TCR sequences turned up only very rarely across donors. Strong co-occurrence of HLA alleles, especially DR and DQ, made assigning TCR associations to individual alleles difficult. Linkage disequilibrium might explain the correlated functional status among segregating V segments, but an unknown experimental factor could not be ruled out. In a later analysis, TCR association rates were found to vary across HLA loci, with the most associated TCRs seen for DRB1 alleles and the fewest for HLA-C alleles. Some IMGT-functional V segments, including TRBV6-2 and TRBV6-3, could not be told apart with the 87-base-pair reads, so those segments were excluded. According to a later analysis, most CMV-associated TCR beta chains appeared to be HLA-restricted, and the HLA associations seemed to be driven largely by CMV exposure. In a later genetic analysis, a missense DCLRE1C variant was associated with V-gene and J-gene trimming of TCR beta chains, and the association was replicated in an independent cohort. Because counts were too low, seventeen rarely observed V segments, including chromosome 9 orphons, were left out of the earlier analysis of approximately 500 of the donors. Roughly uniform sequencing depth across donors was assumed in presence/absence analyses, although this assumption may not hold.

Library prep was done by the immunoSEQ multiplex PCR assay. The multiplex PCR relied on a mix of 60 forward primers for TCR Vbeta segments and 13 reverse primers for TCR Jbeta segments. The CDR3 region of rearranged TCR beta genes was amplified from genomic DNA by a multiplex PCR assay. The Illumina HiSeq System was used to sequence the amplified TCR beta libraries as 87-base-pair reads. As for how the authors treated the data: Across the 500 to 750 repertoires, a later analysis counted tens of millions of unique TCR beta chains, 8.5 million to 12 million of which were shared by at least two donors. Raw reads were error-corrected and collapsed into unique sequences by a nearest-neighbor algorithm in which closely related sequences were merged to remove PCR and sequencing errors. V, D and J gene segments were assigned by aligning CDR3 sequences to IMGT reference sequences. For a sequence to be retained, a match of at least six nucleotides was required to both a V gene segment and a J gene segment. Rearrangements were classified as productive when the CDR3 lacked stop codons and remained in frame with V and J, and all other rearrangements were classified as non-productive. CDR3 was defined according to IMGT convention as the region running from the second conserved V-encoded cysteine to the conserved J-encoded phenylalanine. Sequences without an unambiguous match to a single V gene segment were excluded from the earlier analysis of 450 to 750 of the donors. In an earlier analysis of about 590 of the donors, a V segment was called functional when productive rearrangements were above 56.7%, and segregating when the standard deviation between donors exceeded 5%. To diagnose cytomegalovirus status from the catalog of TCR beta chain sequences, a statistical classification framework was built. In a later analysis, TCR nucleotide sequences were compared against IMGT/GENE-DB human TR gene sequences so that V and J genes could be assigned. A later analysis assigned CDR3 sequences and most-parsimonious VDJ recombination scenarios with the TCRdist pipeline. In a later analysis, each TCR beta chain was defined by its CDR3 amino acid sequence together with its V-gene family, and reads lacking a unique V-gene family were excluded. To address suspected cross-contamination and a sequencing artifact, a later analysis removed 592 highly shared, low-generation-probability nucleotide sequences. A later analysis calculated a clonal expansion index for each public chain from normalized within-repertoire ranks of inferred template counts. A later analysis computed generation probabilities with a VDJ recombination model fitted to out-of-frame rearrangements, and checked the results against IGoR. In a later analysis, TCR-TCR, TCR-HLA and TCR-CMV co-occurrence was scored with hypergeometric tests, and a repertoire-size bias correction was applied to TCR pairs. A later analysis estimated false discovery rates by permuting HLA or CMV assignments 20 times. In a later analysis, co-occurring TCRs were grouped using DBSCAN, with TCRdist sequence similarity added in when clustering inside HLA-allele-positive subsets. Repertoires with fewer than 30,000 or more than 120,000 public chains were left out of co-occurrence clustering, as were about 5 repertoires with anomalous nucleotide sharing. TCRdb retrieved this table from immuneACCESS and kept in-frame rearrangements only. Not all clones are present; in checked studies, unresolved V genes account for under half, and no reason is known for the remainder. V and J calls and clone size are copied from that table; D and trimming were computed from the DNA. The table for this sample lists some 180,000 clones; more than 85% of them were counted only once. Jointly, the top ten make up 0.2% to 0.3% of the sample.

The cohort consisted of some 730 healthy bone marrow donors. At the time of sampling, every cohort member was nominally healthy, though immune exposures that went unrecorded were likely present. The donor was CMV seronegative and belonged to the group of approximately 320 seronegative cohort members. Each donor provided a peripheral blood sample, and peripheral blood mononuclear cells were used for TCR beta sequencing. Genomic DNA was extracted from the blood cell samples with the Qiagen DNeasy Blood Extraction Kit. Points on this clone: This clone's antigen is unknown. Base qualities are not at hand, and no much larger clone is one base apart.

The germline V gene specifies SGDLS as CDR1 and YYNGEE as CDR2. Trimming costs V 0 bases and J 0 bases, and their ends lie 13 bases apart. Spanning cysteine to phenylalanine, the CDR3 consists of 16 amino acids. Of the read, only the CDR3 DNA is kept; its 48 bases are in frame from base 1. This sequence uses TRBV9 and TRBJ2-7, with no confidently assigned D gene. Specimen: PBMCs. This clonotype originated in a girl under three years old in good health and CMV-seronegative. The DNA sequence is given as TGTGCCAGCAGCGTAGCCCCACAGTCCACCTCCTACGAGCAGTACTTC. Its protein product is CASSVAPQSTSYEQYF.